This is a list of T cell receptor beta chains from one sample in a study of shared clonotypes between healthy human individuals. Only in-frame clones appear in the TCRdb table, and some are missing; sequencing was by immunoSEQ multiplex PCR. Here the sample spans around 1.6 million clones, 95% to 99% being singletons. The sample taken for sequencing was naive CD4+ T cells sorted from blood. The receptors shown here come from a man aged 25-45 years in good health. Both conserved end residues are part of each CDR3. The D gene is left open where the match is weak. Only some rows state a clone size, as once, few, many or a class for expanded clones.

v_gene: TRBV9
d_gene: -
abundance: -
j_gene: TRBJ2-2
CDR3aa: CASSGLNTGELFF
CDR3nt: TGTGCCAGCAGCGGACTTAACACCGGGGAGCTGTTTTTT

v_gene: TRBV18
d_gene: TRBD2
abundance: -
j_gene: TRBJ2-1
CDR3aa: CASSPLAGGYNEQFF
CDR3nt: TGTGCCAGCTCACCTCTAGCGGGGGGCTACAATGAGCAGTTCTTC

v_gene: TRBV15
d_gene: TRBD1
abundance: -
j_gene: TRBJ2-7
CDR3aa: CATSIGRDRNYEQYF
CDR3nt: TGTGCCACCAGCATCGGAAGGGACAGAAACTACGAGCAGTACTTC

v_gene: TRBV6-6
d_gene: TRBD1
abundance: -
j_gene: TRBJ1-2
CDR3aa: CASRRGQGAHPYGYTF
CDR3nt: TGTGCCAGCAGGAGGGGACAGGGGGCGCATCCCTATGGCTACACCTTC

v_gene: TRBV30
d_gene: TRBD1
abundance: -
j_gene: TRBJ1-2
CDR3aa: CAWSGTAPNYGYTF
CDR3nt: TGTGCCTGGAGCGGGACAGCACCCAACTATGGCTACACCTTC

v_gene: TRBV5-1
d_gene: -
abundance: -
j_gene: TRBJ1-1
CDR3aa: CASSLDQFEAFF
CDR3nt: TGCGCCAGCAGCTTGGATCAGTTTGAAGCTTTCTTT

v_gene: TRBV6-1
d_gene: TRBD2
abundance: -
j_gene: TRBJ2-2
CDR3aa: CASGLVAGELFF
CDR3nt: TGTGCCAGCGGACTAGTTGCCGGGGAGCTGTTTTTT

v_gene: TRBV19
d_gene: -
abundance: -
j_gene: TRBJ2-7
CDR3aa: CASSIAAGASYEQYF
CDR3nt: TGTGCCAGTAGTATAGCGGCAGGGGCCTCCTACGAGCAGTACTTC

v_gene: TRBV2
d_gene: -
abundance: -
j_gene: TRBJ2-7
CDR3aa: CASSDPLLSSYEQYF
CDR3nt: TGTGCCAGCAGTGATCCACTACTCTCTTCCTACGAGCAGTACTTC

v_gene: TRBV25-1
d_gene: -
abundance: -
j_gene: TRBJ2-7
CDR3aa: CASSDPLGARFEQYF
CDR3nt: TGTGCCAGCAGTGACCCCCTAGGGGCTCGCTTCGAGCAGTACTTC

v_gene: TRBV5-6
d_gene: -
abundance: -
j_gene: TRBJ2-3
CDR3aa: CASSKGRALRTDTQYF
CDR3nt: TGTGCCAGCAGCAAGGGCCGGGCCTTAAGGACAGATACGCAGTATTTT

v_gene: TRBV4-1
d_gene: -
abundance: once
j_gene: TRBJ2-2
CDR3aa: CASSQEVLNTGELFF
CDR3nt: TGCGCCAGCAGCCAGGAGGTCCTAAACACCGGGGAGCTGTTTTTT

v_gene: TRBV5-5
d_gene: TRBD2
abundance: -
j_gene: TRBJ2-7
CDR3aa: CASSSPSGRSGEQYF
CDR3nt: TGTGCCAGCAGCTCACCTAGCGGGAGATCTGGCGAGCAGTACTTC

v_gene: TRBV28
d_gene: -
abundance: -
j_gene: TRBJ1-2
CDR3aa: CASSLLGQSQRGYTF
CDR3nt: TGTGCCAGCAGTTTACTTGGGCAGAGCCAGCGTGGCTACACCTTC

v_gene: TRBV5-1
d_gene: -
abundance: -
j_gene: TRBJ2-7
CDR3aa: CASSVTTTAYEQYF
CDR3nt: TGCGCCAGCAGCGTGACAACAACCGCCTACGAGCAGTACTTC

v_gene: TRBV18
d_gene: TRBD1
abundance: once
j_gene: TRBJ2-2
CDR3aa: CASSPANQGAFTGELFF
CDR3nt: TGTGCCAGCTCACCGGCTAACCAGGGGGCCTTCACCGGGGAGCTGTTTTTT

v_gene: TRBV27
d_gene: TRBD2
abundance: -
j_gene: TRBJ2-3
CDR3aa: CASSFIGGARDTQYF
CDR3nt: TGTGCCAGCAGTTTTATCGGGGGGGCTAGAGATACGCAGTATTTT

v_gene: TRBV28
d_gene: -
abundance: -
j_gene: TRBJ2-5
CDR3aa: CASSLSWGRRKETQYF
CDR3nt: TGTGCCAGCAGTTTGTCCTGGGGGCGACGAAAAGAGACCCAGTACTTC

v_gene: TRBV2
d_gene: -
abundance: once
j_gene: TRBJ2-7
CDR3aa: CASSGLATDEQYF
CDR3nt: TGTGCCAGCAGTGGCTTAGCTACCGACGAGCAGTACTTC

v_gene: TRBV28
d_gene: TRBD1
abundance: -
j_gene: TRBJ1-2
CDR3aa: CASSLPTGGLFYGYTF
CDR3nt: TGTGCCAGCAGTTTACCTACAGGGGGCCTCTTCTATGGCTACACCTTC

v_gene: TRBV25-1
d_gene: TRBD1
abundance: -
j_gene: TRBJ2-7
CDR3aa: CASSGGTGDVSYEQYF
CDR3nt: TGTGCCAGCAGTGGGGGGACAGGGGACGTCTCCTACGAGCAGTACTTC

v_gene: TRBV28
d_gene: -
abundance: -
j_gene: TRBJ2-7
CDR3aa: CASAGRRDYEQYF
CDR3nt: TGTGCCAGCGCCGGGAGAAGGGACTACGAGCAGTACTTC

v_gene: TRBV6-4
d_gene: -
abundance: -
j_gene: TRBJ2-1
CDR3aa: CASSNGYNEQFF
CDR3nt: TGTGCCAGCAGTAACGGGTACAATGAGCAGTTCTTC

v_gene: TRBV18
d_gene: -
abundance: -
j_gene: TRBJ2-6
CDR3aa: CASSVGTAGANVLTF
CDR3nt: TGTGCCAGCTCCGTCGGGACTGCTGGGGCCAACGTCCTGACTTTC

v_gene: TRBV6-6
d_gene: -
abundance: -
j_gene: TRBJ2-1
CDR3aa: CASSPLNNEQFF
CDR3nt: TGTGCCAGCAGTCCCCTCAACAATGAGCAGTTCTTC

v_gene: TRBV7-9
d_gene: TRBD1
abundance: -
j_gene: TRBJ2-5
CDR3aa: CASSPGTGQETQYF
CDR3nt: TGTGCCAGCAGCCCCGGGACAGGGCAAGAGACCCAGTACTTC

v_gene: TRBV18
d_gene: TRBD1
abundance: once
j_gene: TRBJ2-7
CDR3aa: CASSPQPRTGTGGSEYF
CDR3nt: TGTGCCAGCTCACCTCAACCCAGAACCGGGACAGGGGGATCGGAGTACTTC

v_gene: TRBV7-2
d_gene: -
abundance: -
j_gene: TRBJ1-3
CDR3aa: CASSLSPQGTGNTIYF
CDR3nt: TGTGCCAGCAGCTTAAGTCCACAGGGTACTGGAAACACCATATATTTT

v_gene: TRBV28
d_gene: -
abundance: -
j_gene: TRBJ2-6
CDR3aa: CASRLNTGYGANVLTF
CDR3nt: TGTGCCAGCAGATTAAATACAGGGTACGGGGCCAACGTCCTGACTTTC

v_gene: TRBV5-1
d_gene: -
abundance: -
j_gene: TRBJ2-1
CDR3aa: CASSPSPGSYNEQFF
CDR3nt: TGCGCCAGCAGCCCCTCCCCCGGCTCCTACAATGAGCAGTTCTTC

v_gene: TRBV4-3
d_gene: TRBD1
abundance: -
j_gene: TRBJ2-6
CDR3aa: CASSQDPVPGQGSGANVLTF
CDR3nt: TGCGCCAGCAGCCAAGACCCTGTCCCGGGACAGGGCTCTGGGGCCAACGTCCTGACTTTC

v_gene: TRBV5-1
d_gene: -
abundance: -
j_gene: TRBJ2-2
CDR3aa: CASSLASGYTGELFF
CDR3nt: TGCGCCAGCAGCTTGGCGTCCGGTTACACCGGGGAGCTGTTTTTT

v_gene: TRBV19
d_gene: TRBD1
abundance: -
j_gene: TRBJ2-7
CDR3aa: CASSVRTGSHITYEQYF
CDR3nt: TGTGCCAGTAGTGTAAGGACAGGGTCCCATATCACCTACGAGCAGTACTTC

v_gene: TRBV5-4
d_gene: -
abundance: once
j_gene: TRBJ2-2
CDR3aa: CATSLVEGATGELFF
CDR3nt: TGTGCCACCTCCCTAGTGGAGGGGGCAACCGGGGAGCTGTTTTTT